These T cell receptor beta chains were read from a single sample in a study of post-analysis software for immune sequencing data. In TCRdb, the PCR reads were re-called with MiXCR into one record per CDR3 protein. Of 750,000 to 950,000 distinct CDR3 sequences in the sample, around 45% were seen once. Sequenced input: blood. All receptors come from a girl under 18 with multiple sclerosis. The CDR3 runs from the conserved cysteine through the conserved F or W.

J: TRBJ2-1
V: TRBV24-1
CDR3: CATSEGRVPLDEQFF

J: TRBJ2-4
V: TRBV20-1
CDR3: CSASLLAGHVPYF

J: TRBJ2-5
V: TRBV29-1
CDR3: CSVAGLAGETQYF

J: TRBJ2-3
V: TRBV2
CDR3: CASSSFDSGSCDTQYF

J: .
V: TRBV24-1
CDR3: CATSDLPWREPSYEQYF

J: TRBJ2-7
V: TRBV24-1
CDR3: CATSASPATGTRSASEQYF

J: TRBJ2-1
V: TRBV6-6
CDR3: CASEPTSPSHEQFF

J: TRBJ2-5
V: TRBV24-1
CDR3: CATSDSGQARQETQYF

J: TRBJ2-3
V: TRBV28
CDR3: CASSHSGSGSTDTQYF

J: TRBJ1-2
V: TRBV20-1
CDR3: CSVVDSYGYTF

J: TRBJ2-7
V: TRBV29-1
CDR3: CSGIGTSGYEQYF

J: .
V: TRBV20-1
CDR3: CSARADGYEQYF

J: TRBJ1-6
V: TRBV6-5
CDR3: CASSYVRDSPLHF

J: TRBJ1-2
V: TRBV4-3
CDR3: CASSQSLLRTADYGYTF

J: TRBJ2-5
V: TRBV6-5
CDR3: CASEQQETQYF

J: TRBJ1-2
V: TRBV7-9
CDR3: CASTTTGADGYTF

J: TRBJ1-2
V: TRBV28
CDR3: CATLRPGTKYGYTF

J: TRBJ2-5
V: TRBV5-1
CDR3: CASSAIGGQRSQETQYF

J: TRBJ2-1
V: TRBV25-1
CDR3: CASSEGLLAGGNEQFF

J: TRBJ2-1
V: TRBV7-6
CDR3: CASSPWTSGTTERYNEQFF

J: TRBJ1-5
V: TRBV9
CDR3: CASSVEGSSNQPQHF

J: TRBJ2-1
V: TRBV29-1
CDR3: CSVERWEGNEQFF

J: TRBJ2-1
V: TRBV28
CDR3: CASNPNRDRLGEQFF

J: TRBJ2-7
V: TRBV20-1
CDR3: CSAIAGLLYEQYF

J: TRBJ2-1
V: TRBV7-6
CDR3: CASSNSGSLTYNEQFF

J: TRBJ1-1
V: TRBV29-1
CDR3: CSVEVRGTQNTEAFF

J: .
V: TRBV10-3
CDR3: CAISVSAGGNTYEQYF

J: TRBJ2-5
V: TRBV20-1
CDR3: CSARESPTSGHQETQYF

J: TRBJ2-3
V: TRBV27
CDR3: CASGGLDTDTQYF